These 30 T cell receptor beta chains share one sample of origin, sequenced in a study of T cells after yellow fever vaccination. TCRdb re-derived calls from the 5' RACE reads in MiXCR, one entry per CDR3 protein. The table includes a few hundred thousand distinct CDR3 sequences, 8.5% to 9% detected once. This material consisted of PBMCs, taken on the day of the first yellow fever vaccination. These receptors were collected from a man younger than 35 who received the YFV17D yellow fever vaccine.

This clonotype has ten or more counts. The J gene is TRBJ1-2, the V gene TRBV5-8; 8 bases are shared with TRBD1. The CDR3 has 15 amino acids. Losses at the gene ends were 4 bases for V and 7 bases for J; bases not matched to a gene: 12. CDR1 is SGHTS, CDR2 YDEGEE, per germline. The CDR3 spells CASSLRDRPISGYTF. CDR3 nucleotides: TGTGCCAGCAGCCTGAGGGACAGGCCAATATCTGGCTACACCTTC.

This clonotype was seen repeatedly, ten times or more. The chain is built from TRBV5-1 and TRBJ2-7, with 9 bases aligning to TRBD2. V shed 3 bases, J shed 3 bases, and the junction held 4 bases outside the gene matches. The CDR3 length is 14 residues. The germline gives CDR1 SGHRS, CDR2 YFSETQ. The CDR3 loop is CASSSAGGHYEQYF. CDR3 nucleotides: TGCGCCAGCAGCTCAGCGGGGGGCCACTACGAGCAGTACTTC.

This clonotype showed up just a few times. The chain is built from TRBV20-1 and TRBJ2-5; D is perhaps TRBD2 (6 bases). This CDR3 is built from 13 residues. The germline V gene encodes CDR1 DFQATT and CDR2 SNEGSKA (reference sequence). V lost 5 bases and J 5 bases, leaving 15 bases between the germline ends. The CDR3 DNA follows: TGCAGTGCTGAGACTAGATCGGCGGAGACCCAGTACTTC. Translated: CSAETRSAETQYF.

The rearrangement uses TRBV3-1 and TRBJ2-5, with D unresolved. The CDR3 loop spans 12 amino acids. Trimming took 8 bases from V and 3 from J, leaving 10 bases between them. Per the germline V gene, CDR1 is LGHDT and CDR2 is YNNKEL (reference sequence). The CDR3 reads CASGPLKETQYF. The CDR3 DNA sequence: TGTGCCAGCGGACCTCTTAAAGAGACCCAGTACTTC.

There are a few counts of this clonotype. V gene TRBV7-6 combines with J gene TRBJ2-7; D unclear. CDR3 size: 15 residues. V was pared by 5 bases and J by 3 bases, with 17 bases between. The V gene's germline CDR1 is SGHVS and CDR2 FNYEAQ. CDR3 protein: CASSETLGNVYEQYF. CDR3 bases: TGTGCCAGCAGCGAGACGCTAGGGAACGTCTACGAGCAGTACTTC.

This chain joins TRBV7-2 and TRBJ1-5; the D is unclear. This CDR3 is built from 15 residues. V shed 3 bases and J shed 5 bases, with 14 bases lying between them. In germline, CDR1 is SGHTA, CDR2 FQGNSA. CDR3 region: CASSFRETPYQPQHF. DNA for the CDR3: TGTGCCAGCAGCTTTAGGGAGACCCCATATCAGCCCCAGCATTTT. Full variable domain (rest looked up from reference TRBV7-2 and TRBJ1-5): GAGVSQSPSNKVTEKGKDVELRCDPISGHTALYWYRQSLGQGLEFLIYFQGNSAPDKSGLPSDRFSAERTGGSVSTLTIQRTQQEDSAVYLCASSFRETPYQPQHFGDGTRLSIL.

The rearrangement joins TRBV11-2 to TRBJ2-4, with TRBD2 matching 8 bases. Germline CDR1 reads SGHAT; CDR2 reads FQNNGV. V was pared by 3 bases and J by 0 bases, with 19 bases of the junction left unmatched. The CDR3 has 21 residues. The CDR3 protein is CASSLRIHRAGELLAKNIQYF. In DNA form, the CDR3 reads TGTGCCAGCAGCTTGAGGATACATCGAGCGGGAGAACTCCTAGCCAAAAACATTCAGTACTTC.

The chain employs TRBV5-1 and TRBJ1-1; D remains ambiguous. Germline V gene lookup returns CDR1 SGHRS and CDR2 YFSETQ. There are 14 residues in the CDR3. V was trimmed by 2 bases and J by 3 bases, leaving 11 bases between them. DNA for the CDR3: TGCGCCAGCAGCTTTGGTTACGGGGACACTGAAGCTTTCTTT. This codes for CASSFGYGDTEAFF.

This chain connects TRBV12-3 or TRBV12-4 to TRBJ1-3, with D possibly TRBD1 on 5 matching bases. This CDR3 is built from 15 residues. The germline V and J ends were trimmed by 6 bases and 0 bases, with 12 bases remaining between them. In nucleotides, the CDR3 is TGTGCCAGCAGCCGACAGATGAGCTCTGGAAACACCATATATTTT. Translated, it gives CASSRQMSSGNTIYF.

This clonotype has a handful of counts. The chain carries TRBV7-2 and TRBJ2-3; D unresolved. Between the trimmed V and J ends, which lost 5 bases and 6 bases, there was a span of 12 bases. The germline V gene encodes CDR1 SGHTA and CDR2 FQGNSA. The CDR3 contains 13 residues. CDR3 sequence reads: CASSPYPLDTQYF. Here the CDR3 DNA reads TGTGCCAGCAGCCCCTACCCCCTGGATACGCAGTATTTT.

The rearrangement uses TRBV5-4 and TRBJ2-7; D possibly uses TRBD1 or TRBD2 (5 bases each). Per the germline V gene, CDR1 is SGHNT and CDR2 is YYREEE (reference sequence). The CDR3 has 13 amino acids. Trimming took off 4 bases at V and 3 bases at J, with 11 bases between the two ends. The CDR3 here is CASSTGTNYEQYF. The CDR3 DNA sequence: TGTGCCAGCAGCACTGGGACCAACTACGAGCAGTACTTC. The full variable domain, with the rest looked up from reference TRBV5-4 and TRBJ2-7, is ETGVTQSPTHLIKTRGQQVTLRCSSQSGHNTVSWYQQALGQGPQFIFQYYREEENGRGNFPPRFSGLQFPNYSSELNVNALELDDSALYLCASSTGTNYEQYFGPGTRLTVT.

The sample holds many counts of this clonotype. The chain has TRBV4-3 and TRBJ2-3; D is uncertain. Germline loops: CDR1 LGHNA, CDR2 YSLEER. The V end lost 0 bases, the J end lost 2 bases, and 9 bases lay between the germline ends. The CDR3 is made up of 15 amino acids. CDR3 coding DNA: TGCGCCAGCAGCCAAGATCGAGAAGCCACAGATACGCAGTATTTT. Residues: CASSQDREATDTQYF.

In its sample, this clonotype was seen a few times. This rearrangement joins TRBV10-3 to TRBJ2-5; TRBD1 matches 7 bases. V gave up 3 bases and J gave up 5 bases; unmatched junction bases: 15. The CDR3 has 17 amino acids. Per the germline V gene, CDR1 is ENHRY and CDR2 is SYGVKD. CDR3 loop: CAISDPGGKVIGETQYF. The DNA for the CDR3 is TGTGCCATCAGTGACCCAGGGGGAAAGGTGATCGGGGAGACCCAGTACTTC.

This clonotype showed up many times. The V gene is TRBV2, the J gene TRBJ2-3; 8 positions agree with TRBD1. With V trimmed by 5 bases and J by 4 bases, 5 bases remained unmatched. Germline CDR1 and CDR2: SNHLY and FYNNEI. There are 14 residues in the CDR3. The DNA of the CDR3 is TGTGCCAGCAGTCTAGACAGGGGCGCAGATACGCAGTATTTT. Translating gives CASSLDRGADTQYF.

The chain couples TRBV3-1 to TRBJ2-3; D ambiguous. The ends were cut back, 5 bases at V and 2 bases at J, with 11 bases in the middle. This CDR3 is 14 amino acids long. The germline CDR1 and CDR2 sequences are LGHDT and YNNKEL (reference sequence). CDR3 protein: CASSSFGFTDTQYF. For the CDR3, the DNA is TGTGCCAGCAGCTCTTTCGGCTTCACAGATACGCAGTATTTT.

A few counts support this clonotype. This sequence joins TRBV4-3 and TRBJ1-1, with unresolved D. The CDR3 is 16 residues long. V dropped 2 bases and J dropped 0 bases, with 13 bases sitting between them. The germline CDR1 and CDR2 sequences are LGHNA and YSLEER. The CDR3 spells CASSQRAGSMNTEAFF. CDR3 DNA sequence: TGCGCCAGCAGCCAAAGGGCAGGTTCTATGAACACTGAAGCTTTCTTT.

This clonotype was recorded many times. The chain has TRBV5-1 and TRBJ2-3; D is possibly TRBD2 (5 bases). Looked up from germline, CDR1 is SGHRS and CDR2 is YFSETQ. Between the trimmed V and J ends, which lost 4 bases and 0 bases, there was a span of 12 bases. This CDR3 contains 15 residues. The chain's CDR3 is CASSPGFTSTDTQYF. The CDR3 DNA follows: TGCGCCAGCAGCCCGGGGTTTACTAGCACAGATACGCAGTATTTT.

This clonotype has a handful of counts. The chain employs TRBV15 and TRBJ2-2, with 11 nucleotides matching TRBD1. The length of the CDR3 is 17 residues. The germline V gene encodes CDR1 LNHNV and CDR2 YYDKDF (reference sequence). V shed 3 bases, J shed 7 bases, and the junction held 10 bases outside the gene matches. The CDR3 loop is CATSSPRTGGDVGELFF. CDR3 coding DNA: TGTGCCACCAGCAGTCCCAGGACAGGGGGCGACGTCGGGGAGCTGTTTTTT.

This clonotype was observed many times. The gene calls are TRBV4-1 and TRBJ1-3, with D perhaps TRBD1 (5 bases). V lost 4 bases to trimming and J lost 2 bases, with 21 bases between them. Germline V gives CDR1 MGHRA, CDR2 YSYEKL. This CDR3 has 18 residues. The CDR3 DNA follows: TGCGCCAGCAGCCCATGGGAGGAGGGGCACCCAACTGGAAACACCATATATTTT. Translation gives CASSPWEEGHPTGNTIYF.

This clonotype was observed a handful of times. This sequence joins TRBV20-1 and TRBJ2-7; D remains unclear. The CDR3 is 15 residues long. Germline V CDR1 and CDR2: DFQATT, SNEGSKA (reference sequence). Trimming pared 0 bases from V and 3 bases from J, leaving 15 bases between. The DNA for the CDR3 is TGCAGTGCTAGAGATCCAACGGCGAGTTACTACGAGCAGTACGTC. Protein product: CSARDPTASYYEQYV.

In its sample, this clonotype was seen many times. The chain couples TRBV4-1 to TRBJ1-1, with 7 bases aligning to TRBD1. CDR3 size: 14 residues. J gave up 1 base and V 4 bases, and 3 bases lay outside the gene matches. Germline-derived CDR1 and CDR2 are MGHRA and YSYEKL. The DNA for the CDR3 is TGCGCCAGCAGCCCACAGGGGCCGAACACTGAAGCTTTCTTT. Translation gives CASSPQGPNTEAFF.

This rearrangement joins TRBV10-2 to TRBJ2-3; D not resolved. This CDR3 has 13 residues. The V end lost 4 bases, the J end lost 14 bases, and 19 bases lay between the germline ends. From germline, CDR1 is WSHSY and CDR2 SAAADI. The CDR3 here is CASSGAGGPLGYF. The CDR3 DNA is TGCGCCAGCAGTGGGGCCGGCGGCCCCCTGGGGTATTTT.

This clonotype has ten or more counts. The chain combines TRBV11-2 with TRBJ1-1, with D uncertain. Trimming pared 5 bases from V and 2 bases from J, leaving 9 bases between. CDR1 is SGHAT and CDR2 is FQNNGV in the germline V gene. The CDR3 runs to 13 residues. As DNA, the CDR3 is TGTGCCAGCAGCACTACAGAAAACACTGAAGCTTTCTTT. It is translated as CASSTTENTEAFF.

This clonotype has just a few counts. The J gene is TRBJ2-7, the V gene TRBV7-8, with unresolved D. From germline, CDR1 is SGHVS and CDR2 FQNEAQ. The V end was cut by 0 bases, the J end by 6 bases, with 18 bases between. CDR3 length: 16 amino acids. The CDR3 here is CASSLAWLPSTGEQYV. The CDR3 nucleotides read TGTGCCAGCAGCTTAGCTTGGCTCCCCTCTACGGGCGAGCAGTACGTC.

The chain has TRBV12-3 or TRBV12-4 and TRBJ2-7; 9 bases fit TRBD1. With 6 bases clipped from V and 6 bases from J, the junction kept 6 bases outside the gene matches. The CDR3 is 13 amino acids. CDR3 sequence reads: CASRPTGGGEQYF. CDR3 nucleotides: TGTGCCAGCAGGCCCACAGGGGGCGGCGAGCAGTACTTC.

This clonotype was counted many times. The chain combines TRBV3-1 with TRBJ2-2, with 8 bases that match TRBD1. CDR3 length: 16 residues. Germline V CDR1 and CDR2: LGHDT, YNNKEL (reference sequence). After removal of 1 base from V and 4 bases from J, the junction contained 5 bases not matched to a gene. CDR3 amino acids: CASSQGPGGRTGELFF. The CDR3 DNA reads TGTGCCAGCAGCCAAGGTCCAGGGGGCCGCACCGGGGAGCTGTTTTTT.

The CDR3 DNA reads as TGCAGTGCTATAGCCCACGCTAGCGGGGGGGCCGAAGAGACCCAGTACTTC. Translated, it gives CSAIAHASGGAEETQYF. V is TRBV20-1 and J is TRBJ2-5, with TRBD2 matching 12 bases. The CDR3 is made up of 17 amino acids. J gave up 3 bases and V 4 bases, and 12 bases lay outside the gene matches. The germline V gene encodes CDR1 DFQATT and CDR2 SNEGSKA (reference sequence).

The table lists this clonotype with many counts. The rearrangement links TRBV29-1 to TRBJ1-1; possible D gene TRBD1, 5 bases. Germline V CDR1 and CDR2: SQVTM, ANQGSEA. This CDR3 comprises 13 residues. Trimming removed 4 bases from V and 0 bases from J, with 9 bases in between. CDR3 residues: CSVGGRMNTEAFF. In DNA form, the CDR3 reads TGCAGCGTTGGGGGCAGGATGAACACTGAAGCTTTCTTT.

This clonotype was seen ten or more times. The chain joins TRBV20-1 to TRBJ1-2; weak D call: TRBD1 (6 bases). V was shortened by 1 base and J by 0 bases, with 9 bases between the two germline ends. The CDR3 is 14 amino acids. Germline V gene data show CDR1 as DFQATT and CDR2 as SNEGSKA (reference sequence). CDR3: CSARVTGTNYGYTF. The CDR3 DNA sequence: TGCAGTGCTAGAGTTACAGGGACTAACTATGGCTACACCTTC.

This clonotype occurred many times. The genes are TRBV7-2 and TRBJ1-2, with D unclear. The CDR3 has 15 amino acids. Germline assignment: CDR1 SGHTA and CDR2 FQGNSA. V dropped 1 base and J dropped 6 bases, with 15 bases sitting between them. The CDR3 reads CASSLVGWLSNGYTF. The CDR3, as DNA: TGTGCCAGCAGCTTAGTCGGGTGGCTCTCGAATGGCTACACCTTC.